Listed below are T cell receptor beta chains from one sample, sequenced in a study of graft-versus-host responses after intestinal transplantation. The protocol was immunoSEQ multiplex PCR, while the TCRdb copy is restricted to in-frame clones and leaves out a portion. The sample has about 23,000 clones; roughly 44% are singletons. This specimen consisted of alloreactive CD8+ T cells from a mixed lymphocyte reaction culture, obtained before transplantation. The source of these receptors is a human patient who was an organ donor for intestinal transplantation. CDR3s include the opening cysteine and the closing phenylalanine or tryptophan. The D gene is left open where the match is weak. The size entry is marked missing in some rows and otherwise reads once, few, many or a size class.

V gene	clone size	D gene	J gene	CDR3 protein	CDR3 DNA
TRBV4-1	few	-	TRBJ2-1	CASSQEWSDNEQFF	TGTGCCAGCAGCCAGGAGTGGTCCGACAATGAGCAGTTCTTC
TRBV4-1	few	TRBD2	TRBJ2-5	CASSQTSGRETQYF	TGCGCCAGCAGCCAGACTAGCGGGAGAGAGACCCAGTACTTC
TRBV30	few	-	TRBJ1-1	CAWSVGIGGNTEAFF	TGTGCCTGGAGTGTAGGTATAGGGGGGAACACTGAAGCTTTCTTT
TRBV4-3	medium-sized	-	TRBJ1-1	CASSQGLSGPAEAFF	TGCGCCAGCAGCCAAGGATTATCTGGGCCGGCTGAAGCTTTCTTT
TRBV19	few	-	TRBJ1-1	CASSTTGGTEAFF	TGTGCCAGTAGTACGACAGGAGGCACTGAAGCTTTCTTT
TRBV28	few	TRBD1	TRBJ1-2	CASSWDRQYDYGYTF	TGTGCCAGCAGCTGGGACAGGCAGTATGACTATGGCTACACCTTC
TRBV6-1	few	-	TRBJ2-1	CASRPGPSLDEQFF	TGTGCCAGCAGACCGGGACCCTCGTTGGATGAGCAGTTCTTC
TRBV10-2	-	-	TRBJ2-3	CASSEDRRGTDTQYF	TGCGCCAGCAGTGAGGATCGCCGGGGCACAGATACGCAGTATTTT
TRBV13	once	TRBD1	TRBJ2-3	CASSLFTVDRAGDTQYF	TGTGCCAGCAGCTTATTTACCGTAGACAGGGCGGGAGATACGCAGTATTTT
TRBV5-1	few	-	TRBJ2-7	CASSLDFDTSYEQYF	TGCGCCAGCAGCTTGGACTTCGACACCTCCTACGAGCAGTACTTC
TRBV7-6	few	-	TRBJ1-2	CASSLSPLIGYTF	TGTGCCAGCAGCTTAAGTCCCTTGATCGGCTACACCTTC
TRBV7-9	-	TRBD2	TRBJ2-5	CASSLALADQETQYF	TGTGCCAGCAGCTTAGCACTAGCGGACCAAGAGACCCAGTACTTC
TRBV27	few	-	TRBJ2-4	CASSLFGAGNIQYF	TGTGCCAGCAGTTTATTTGGGGCGGGGAACATTCAGTACTTC
TRBV28	few	TRBD2	TRBJ2-7	CASSFPGRAYEQYF	TGTGCCAGCAGTTTCCCAGGGAGGGCCTACGAGCAGTACTTC
TRBV28	few	-	TRBJ1-3	CASRPGGEGNTIYF	TGTGCCAGCCGACCTGGAGGGGAAGGAAACACCATATATTTT
TRBV30	-	-	TRBJ1-1	CAWSVGGDYTEAFF	TGTGCCTGGAGTGTGGGAGGGGACTACACTGAAGCTTTCTTT
TRBV6-5	-	-	TRBJ2-5	CASNRNGVRETQYF	TGTGCCAGCAACAGAAATGGGGTACGAGAGACCCAGTACTTC
TRBV28	-	TRBD1	TRBJ2-3	CASSSWTGVGSSTDTQYF	TGTGCCAGCAGTTCTTGGACAGGGGTGGGTTCTAGCACAGATACGCAGTATTTT
TRBV6-9	-	-	TRBJ1-4	CASIDGRENKGTNEKLFF	TGTGCCAGCATTGATGGACGGGAAAACAAAGGAACTAATGAAAAACTGTTTTTT
TRBV13	-	-	TRBJ2-7	CASSLGADYEQYF	TGTGCCAGCAGCTTAGGGGCTGACTACGAGCAGTACTTC
TRBV11-3	few	-	TRBJ2-5	CASSQRNMETQYF	TGTGCCAGCAGCCAACGGAATATGGAGACCCAGTACTTC
TRBV10-3	few	TRBD2	TRBJ2-1	CAISEPGLPYNEQFF	TGTGCCATCAGTGAGCCGGGACTACCTTACAATGAGCAGTTCTTC